The source of this T cell receptor beta chain is a study of T cells in Graves' hyperthyroidism and ophthalmopathy. Study-wide results and caveats: Through a model of 13 V-J features, ophthalmopathy was separated from stable hyperthyroidism.

Amplification yielded TCR beta CDR3 regions, with RNA transcripts as the source. An initial round of RT-PCR targeting the TCR CDR3 relied on the HTBI primer set. Using its own MiXCR run on the multiplex PCR reads, TCRdb lists one record per CDR3 protein. This sample has hundreds of thousands of distinct CDR3 sequences, with roughly 19% found just once. This clonotype occurred many times. Its antigen is not identified. The CDR3 is 12 residues long. V was pared by 10 bases and J by 0 bases, with 2 bases of the junction left unmatched. Germline V lookup: CDR1 SNHLY, CDR2 FYNNEI. The specimen sequenced was blood. The sequence was collected from a man between 50 and 59 years old with Graves' ophthalmopathy. The rearrangement joins TRBV2 to TRBJ2-7; TRBD1 aligns across 8 bases. This CDR3 reads CATGQGSYEQYF. The CDR3 DNA reads as TGTGCCACTGGACAGGGCTCCTACGAGCAGTACTTC.